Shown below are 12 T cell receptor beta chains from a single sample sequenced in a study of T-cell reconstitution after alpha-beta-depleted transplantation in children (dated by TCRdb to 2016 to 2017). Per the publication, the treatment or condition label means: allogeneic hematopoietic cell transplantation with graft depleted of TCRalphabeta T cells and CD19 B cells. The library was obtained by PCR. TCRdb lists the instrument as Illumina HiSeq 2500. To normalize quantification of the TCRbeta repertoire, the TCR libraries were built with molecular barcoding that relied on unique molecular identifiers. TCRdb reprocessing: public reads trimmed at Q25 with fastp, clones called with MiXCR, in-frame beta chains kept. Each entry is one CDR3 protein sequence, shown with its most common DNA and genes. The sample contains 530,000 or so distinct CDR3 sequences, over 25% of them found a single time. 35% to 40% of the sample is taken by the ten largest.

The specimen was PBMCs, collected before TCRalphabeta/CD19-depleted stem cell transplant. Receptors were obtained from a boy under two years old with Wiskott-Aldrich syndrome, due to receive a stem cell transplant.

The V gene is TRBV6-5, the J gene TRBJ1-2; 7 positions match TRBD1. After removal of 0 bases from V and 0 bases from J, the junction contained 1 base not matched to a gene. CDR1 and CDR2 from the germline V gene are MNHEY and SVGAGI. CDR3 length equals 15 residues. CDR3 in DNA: TGTGCCAGCAGTTACTCCGGACAGGCTAACTATGGCTACACCTTC. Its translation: CASSYSGQANYGYTF.

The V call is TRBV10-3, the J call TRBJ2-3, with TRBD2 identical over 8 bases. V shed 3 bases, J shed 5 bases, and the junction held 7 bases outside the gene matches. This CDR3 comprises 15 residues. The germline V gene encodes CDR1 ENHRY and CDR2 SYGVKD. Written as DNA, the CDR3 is TGTGCCATCAGTGATTTTGGTCTAGCGGGAGATACGCAGTATTTT. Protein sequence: CAISDFGLAGDTQYF.

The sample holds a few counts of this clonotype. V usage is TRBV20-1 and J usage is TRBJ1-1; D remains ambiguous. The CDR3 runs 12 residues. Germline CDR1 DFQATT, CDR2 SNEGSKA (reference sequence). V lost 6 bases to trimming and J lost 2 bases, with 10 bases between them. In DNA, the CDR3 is TGCAGTGCAGGCTCACCAAACACTGAAGCTTTCTTT. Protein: CSAGSPNTEAFF.

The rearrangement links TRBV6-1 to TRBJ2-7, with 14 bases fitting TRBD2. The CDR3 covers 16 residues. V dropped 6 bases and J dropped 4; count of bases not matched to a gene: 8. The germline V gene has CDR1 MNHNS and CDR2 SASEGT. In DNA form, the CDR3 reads TGTGCCAGCAGCCAAAAGACTAGCGGGGGGGGATACGAGCAGTACTTC. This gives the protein CASSQKTSGGGYEQYF.

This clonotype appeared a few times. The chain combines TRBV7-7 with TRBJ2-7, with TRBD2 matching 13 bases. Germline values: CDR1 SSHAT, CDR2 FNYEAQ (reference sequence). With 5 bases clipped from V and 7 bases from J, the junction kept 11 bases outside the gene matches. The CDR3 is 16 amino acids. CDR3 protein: CASSPTLAGGLLEQYF. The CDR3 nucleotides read TGTGCCAGCAGCCCCACACTAGCGGGAGGGCTATTGGAGCAGTACTTC.

The CDR3 nucleotides are TGTGCCAGCAGCCCTAGCGGGAGCAGCTCCTACAATGAGCAGTTCTTC. Translating gives CASSPSGSSSYNEQFF. The rearrangement links TRBV7-9 to TRBJ2-1, with TRBD2 matching 10 bases. The V gene end was trimmed by 5 bases and the J gene end by 0 bases; junction bases not matched to a gene: 4. CDR1 and CDR2 from the germline V gene are SEHNR and FQNEAQ (reference sequence). This CDR3 has 16 amino acids.

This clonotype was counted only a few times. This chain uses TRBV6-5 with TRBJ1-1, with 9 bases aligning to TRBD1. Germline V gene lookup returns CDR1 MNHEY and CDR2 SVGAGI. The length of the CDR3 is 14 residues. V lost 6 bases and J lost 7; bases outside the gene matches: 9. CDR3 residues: CASRYTGGADEAFF. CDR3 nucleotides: TGTGCCAGCAGGTACACAGGGGGCGCGGATGAAGCTTTCTTT.

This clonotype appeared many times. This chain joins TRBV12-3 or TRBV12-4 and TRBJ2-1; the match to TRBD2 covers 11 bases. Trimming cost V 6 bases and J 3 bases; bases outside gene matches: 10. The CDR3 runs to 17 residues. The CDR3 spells CASSSSLLAGGYNEQFF. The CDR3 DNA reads TGTGCCAGCAGCTCCTCGCTTCTAGCGGGAGGCTACAATGAGCAGTTCTTC.

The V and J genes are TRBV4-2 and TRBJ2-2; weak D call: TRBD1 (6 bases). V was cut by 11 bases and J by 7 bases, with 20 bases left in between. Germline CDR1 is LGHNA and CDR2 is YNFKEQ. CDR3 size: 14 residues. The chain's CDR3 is CAAGREGVNGELFF. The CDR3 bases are TGTGCCGCTGGTCGTGAGGGGGTTAACGGGGAGCTGTTTTTT.

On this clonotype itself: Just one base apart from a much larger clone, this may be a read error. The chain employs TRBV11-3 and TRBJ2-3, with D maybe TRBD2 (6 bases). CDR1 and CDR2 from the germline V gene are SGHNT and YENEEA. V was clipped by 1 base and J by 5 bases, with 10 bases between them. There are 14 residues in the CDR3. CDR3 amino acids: CASSLGRAGDTQYF. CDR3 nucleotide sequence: TGTGCCAGCAGCTTAGGACGAGCGGGAGATACGCAGTATTTT. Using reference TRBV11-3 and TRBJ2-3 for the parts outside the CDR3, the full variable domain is EAGVVQSPRYKIIEKKQPVAFWCNPISGHNTLYWYLQNLGQGPELLIRYENEEAVDDSQLPKDRFSAERLKGVDSTLKIQPAELGDSAVYLCASSLGRAGDTQYFGPGTRLTVL.

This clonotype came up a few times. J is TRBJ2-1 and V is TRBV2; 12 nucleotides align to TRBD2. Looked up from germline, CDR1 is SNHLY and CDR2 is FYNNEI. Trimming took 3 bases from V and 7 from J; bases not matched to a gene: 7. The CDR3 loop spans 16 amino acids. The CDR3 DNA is TGTGCCAGCAGTGAGCCGGGACTAGCGGGTCTTAATGAGCAGTTCTTC. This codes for CASSEPGLAGLNEQFF.

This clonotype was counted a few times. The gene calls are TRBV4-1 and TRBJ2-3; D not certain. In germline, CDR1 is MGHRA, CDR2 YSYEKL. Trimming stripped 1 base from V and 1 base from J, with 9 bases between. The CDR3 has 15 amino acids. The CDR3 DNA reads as TGCGCCAGCAGCCAAGGCCAGTCTGGCACAGATACGCAGTATTTT. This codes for CASSQGQSGTDTQYF.